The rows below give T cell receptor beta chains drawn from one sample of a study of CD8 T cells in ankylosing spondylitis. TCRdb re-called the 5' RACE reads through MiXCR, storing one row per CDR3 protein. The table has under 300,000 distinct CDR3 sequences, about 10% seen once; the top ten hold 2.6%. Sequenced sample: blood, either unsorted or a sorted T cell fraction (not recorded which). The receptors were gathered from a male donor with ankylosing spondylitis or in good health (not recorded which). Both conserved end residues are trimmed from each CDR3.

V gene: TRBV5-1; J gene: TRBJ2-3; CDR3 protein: ASSSSTSTGFTDTQY
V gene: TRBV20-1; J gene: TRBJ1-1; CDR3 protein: SAREGGRGPEAF
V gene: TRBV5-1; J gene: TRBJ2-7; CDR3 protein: ASSLGPSKGASYEQY
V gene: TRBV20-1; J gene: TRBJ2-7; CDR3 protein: SAFDRGSYEQY
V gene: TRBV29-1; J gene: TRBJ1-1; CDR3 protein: SVESGERTEAF
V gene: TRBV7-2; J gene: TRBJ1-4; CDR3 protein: ASSLAGTNEKLF
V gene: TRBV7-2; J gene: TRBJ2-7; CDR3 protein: TSSRTGSSYEQY
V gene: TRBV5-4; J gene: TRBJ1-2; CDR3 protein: ASSSGGQGNYGYT
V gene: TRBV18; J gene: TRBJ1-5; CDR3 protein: ASSPPLGRLANQPQH
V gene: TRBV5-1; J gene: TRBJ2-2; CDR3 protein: ASRAGDNVGLAGVTGELF
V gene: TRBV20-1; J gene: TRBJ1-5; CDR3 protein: SAMGQGNQPQH
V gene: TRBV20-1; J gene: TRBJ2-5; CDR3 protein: SARGRLAGRQETQY
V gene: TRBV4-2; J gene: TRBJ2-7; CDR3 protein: ASSLGGGRPTYEQY
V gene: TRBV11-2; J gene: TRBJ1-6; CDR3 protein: ASSSEGWRTVNSPLH
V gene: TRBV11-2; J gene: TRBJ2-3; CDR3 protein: ASSLERFGTQY
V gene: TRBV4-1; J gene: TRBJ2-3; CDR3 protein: ASSQGQGVGTDTQY
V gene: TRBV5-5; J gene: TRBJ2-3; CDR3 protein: ASSLGGLVLSTDTQY
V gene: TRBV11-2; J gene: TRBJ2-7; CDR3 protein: ASSAPGTGYEQY
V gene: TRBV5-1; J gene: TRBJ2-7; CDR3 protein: ASSLSLFEEQY
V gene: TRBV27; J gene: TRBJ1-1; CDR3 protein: ASKTVGTEAF
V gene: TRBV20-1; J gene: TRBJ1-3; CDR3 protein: SARDPGTAGNTIY
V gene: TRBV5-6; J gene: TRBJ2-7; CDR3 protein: ASSFEALEQY
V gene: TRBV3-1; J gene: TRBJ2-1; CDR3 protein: ASSQVRSGEPV
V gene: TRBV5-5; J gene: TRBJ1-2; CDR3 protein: ASSATGYYGYT
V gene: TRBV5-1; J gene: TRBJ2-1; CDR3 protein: ASRKENEQF
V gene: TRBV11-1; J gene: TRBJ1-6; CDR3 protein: ASSLALGLSSYNSPLH
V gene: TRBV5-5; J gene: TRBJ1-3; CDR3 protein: ASSFEGNTIY
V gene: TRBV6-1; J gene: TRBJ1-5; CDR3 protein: ASRNRTLYQPQH
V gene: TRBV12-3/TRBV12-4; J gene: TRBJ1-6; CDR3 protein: ASSLGPLMGSPLH
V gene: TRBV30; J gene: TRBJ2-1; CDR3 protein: AWSVRYNEQF
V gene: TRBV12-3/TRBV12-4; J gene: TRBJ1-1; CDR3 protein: ASRARQGWGNTEAF
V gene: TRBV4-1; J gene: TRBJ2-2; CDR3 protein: ASSQGGTANTGELF
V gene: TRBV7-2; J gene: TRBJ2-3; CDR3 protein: ASSSGLAGTQY
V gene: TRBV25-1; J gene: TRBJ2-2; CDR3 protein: ASSEFRGANTGELF
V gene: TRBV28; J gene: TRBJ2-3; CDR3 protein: ASMLLPREGKDTQY
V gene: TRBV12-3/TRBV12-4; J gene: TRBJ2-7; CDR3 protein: ASSREMGSYEQY
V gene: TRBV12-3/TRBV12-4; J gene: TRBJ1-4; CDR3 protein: ASSPATNEKLF
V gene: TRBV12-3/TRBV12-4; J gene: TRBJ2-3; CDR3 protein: ASSFTDTQY
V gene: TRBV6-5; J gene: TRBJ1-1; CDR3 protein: ASSSLGNTEAF
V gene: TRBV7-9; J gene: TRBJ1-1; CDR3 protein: ASSPPVGAEAF
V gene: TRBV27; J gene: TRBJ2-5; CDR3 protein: ASSLTPGLAGETQY
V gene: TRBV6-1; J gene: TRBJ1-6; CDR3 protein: ASSEGSGNSPLH
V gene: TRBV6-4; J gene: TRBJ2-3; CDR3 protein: ASSDSSVGTQY
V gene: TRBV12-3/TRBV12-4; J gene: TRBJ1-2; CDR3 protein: ASRGEEGHYT
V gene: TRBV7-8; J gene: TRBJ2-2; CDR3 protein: ASSSGRGGELF
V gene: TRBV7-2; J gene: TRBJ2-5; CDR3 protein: ASSPPGPTYQETQY